This is a list of T cell receptor beta chains from one sample in a study of neurological immune-mediated disorders. TCRdb re-derived calls from the 5' RACE reads in MiXCR, one entry per CDR3 protein. The repertoire has about 60,000 distinct CDR3 sequences, about 10% of them found once; the top ten carry under 15%. Sequenced: PBMCs. Receptor source: a man aged 30-40 years in good health. The CDR3 runs from the conserved cysteine through the conserved F or W. The order of the fields is D gene, clone size, J gene, V gene, CDR3 DNA, CDR3 protein. D genes are given only for firm matches. Clone size is not always given. Where it is, it says once, few, many or a class for expanded clones.

d_call: .
clone_size: many
j_call: TRBJ2-7
v_call: TRBV4-1
cdr3_nt: TGCGCCAGCAGCCGTGCTTCTAGCGATCCGCCGAGCGAGCAGTACTTC
cdr3_aa: CASSRASSDPPSEQYF

d_call: .
clone_size: .
j_call: TRBJ2-4
v_call: TRBV9
cdr3_nt: TGTGCCAGCAGCGAGGGGGGATCTTGGGACATTCAGTACTTC
cdr3_aa: CASSEGGSWDIQYF

d_call: .
clone_size: many
j_call: TRBJ2-5
v_call: TRBV7-2
cdr3_nt: TGTGCCAGCAGCCTGACGACAGCCCAAGAGACCCAGTACTTC
cdr3_aa: CASSLTTAQETQYF

d_call: .
clone_size: many
j_call: TRBJ2-7
v_call: TRBV10-3
cdr3_nt: TGTGCCATTTCCTTGGGGGACGAGCAGTACTTC
cdr3_aa: CAISLGDEQYF

d_call: TRBD1
clone_size: many
j_call: TRBJ1-5
v_call: TRBV5-1
cdr3_nt: TGCGCCAGCAGCTTGGGGGACAGGGAAGAGAATCAGCCCCAGCATTTT
cdr3_aa: CASSLGDREENQPQHF

d_call: TRBD1
clone_size: medium-sized
j_call: TRBJ2-5
v_call: TRBV24-1
cdr3_nt: TGTGCCACCGGCAGCACCGGGACAGCGAAAGAGACCCAGTACTTC
cdr3_aa: CATGSTGTAKETQYF

d_call: .
clone_size: many
j_call: TRBJ1-2
v_call: TRBV2
cdr3_nt: TGTGCCAGCAGTGCCCTGCCGGGACTGGGGTACTATGGCTACACCTTC
cdr3_aa: CASSALPGLGYYGYTF

d_call: TRBD2
clone_size: many
j_call: TRBJ2-1
v_call: TRBV7-9
cdr3_nt: TGTGCCAGCAGGAAATTCGGGCGGGAGCCCAAAAGCTCCTACAATGAGCAGTTCTTC
cdr3_aa: CASRKFGREPKSSYNEQFF

d_call: TRBD2
clone_size: .
j_call: TRBJ2-3
v_call: TRBV12-3/TRBV12-4
cdr3_nt: TGTGCCAGCATCCCTAGCGGGAGCACAGATACGCAGTATTTT
cdr3_aa: CASIPSGSTDTQYF

d_call: .
clone_size: many
j_call: TRBJ2-7
v_call: TRBV5-1
cdr3_nt: TGTGCCAGCAGCTTATCCTCCTACGAGCAGTACTTC
cdr3_aa: CASSLSSYEQYF

d_call: .
clone_size: many
j_call: TRBJ2-3
v_call: TRBV29-1
cdr3_nt: TGCAGCGTTGAAGGCGGGCTAGCGTCAGATACGCAGTATTTT
cdr3_aa: CSVEGGLASDTQYF

d_call: TRBD1
clone_size: many
j_call: TRBJ1-5
v_call: TRBV7-2
cdr3_nt: TGTGCCAGCAGCTTAGGGACAGGGTTGGCTCAGCCCCAGCATTTT
cdr3_aa: CASSLGTGLAQPQHF

d_call: TRBD1
clone_size: few
j_call: TRBJ2-1
v_call: TRBV6-4
cdr3_nt: TGTGCCAGCAGACGAGAGGGACAGGGGGGGTTAGTAGGCGGTGAGCAGTTCTTC
cdr3_aa: CASRREGQGGLVGGEQFF

d_call: .
clone_size: many
j_call: TRBJ2-7
v_call: TRBV20-1
cdr3_nt: TGCAGTGCTAGAGATACGCTAGCTGACGAGCAGTACTTC
cdr3_aa: CSARDTLADEQYF

d_call: .
clone_size: many
j_call: TRBJ2-5
v_call: TRBV4-2
cdr3_nt: TGTGCCAGCAGCCAAGATCTGCGCGGGTCCCAAGAGACCCAGTACTTC
cdr3_aa: CASSQDLRGSQETQYF

d_call: .
clone_size: many
j_call: TRBJ2-1
v_call: TRBV28
cdr3_nt: TGTGCCAGCGGGGGCAAGCGGGAAAAAAATGAGCAGTTCTTC
cdr3_aa: CASGGKREKNEQFF

d_call: .
clone_size: many
j_call: TRBJ1-2
v_call: TRBV12-3/TRBV12-4
cdr3_nt: TGTGCCAGCACTCGCGGGGGGGGAGGCTACACCTTC
cdr3_aa: CASTRGGGGYTF

d_call: .
clone_size: many
j_call: TRBJ2-1
v_call: TRBV20-1
cdr3_nt: TGCAGTGCTAGAGGGCCTAATGAGCAGTTCTTC
cdr3_aa: CSARGPNEQFF

d_call: TRBD1
clone_size: many
j_call: TRBJ1-6
v_call: TRBV7-8
cdr3_nt: TGTGCCAGCAGCGCCAGACCCCAGGACAGGGGGTTGTATAATTCACCCCTCCACTTT
cdr3_aa: CASSARPQDRGLYNSPLHF

d_call: TRBD1
clone_size: .
j_call: TRBJ2-1
v_call: TRBV7-3
cdr3_nt: TGTGCCAGCAGTCATGACAGGGTCTACAATGAGCAGTTCTTC
cdr3_aa: CASSHDRVYNEQFF

d_call: .
clone_size: many
j_call: TRBJ2-1
v_call: TRBV29-1
cdr3_nt: TGCAGCGTTGAAGAGGTAATTGGTGAGCAGTTCTTC
cdr3_aa: CSVEEVIGEQFF

d_call: .
clone_size: .
j_call: TRBJ2-3
v_call: TRBV11-2
cdr3_nt: TGTGCCAGCAGCTTAGATGCAGGGGGCACAGATACGCAGTATTTT
cdr3_aa: CASSLDAGGTDTQYF

d_call: .
clone_size: many
j_call: TRBJ2-3
v_call: TRBV28
cdr3_nt: TGTGCCAGTAGGAGGGGTCTAATCGCCTACACAGATACGCAGTATTTT
cdr3_aa: CASRRGLIAYTDTQYF

d_call: .
clone_size: many
j_call: TRBJ2-1
v_call: TRBV25-1
cdr3_nt: TGTGCCAGCAGTGAGACACCTACGGCGGGTAGCTCCTACAATGAGCAGTTCTTC
cdr3_aa: CASSETPTAGSSYNEQFF

d_call: TRBD1
clone_size: many
j_call: TRBJ1-2
v_call: TRBV5-1
cdr3_nt: TGCGCCAGCAGCCCGGACAGGGTCTATGGCTACACCTTC
cdr3_aa: CASSPDRVYGYTF

d_call: .
clone_size: .
j_call: TRBJ2-1
v_call: TRBV21-1
cdr3_nt: TGTGCCAGCAAAGGCCCGGGTGGCAATGAGCAGTTCTTC
cdr3_aa: CASKGPGGNEQFF

d_call: .
clone_size: many
j_call: TRBJ2-7
v_call: TRBV24-1
cdr3_nt: TGTGCAACGGCACAGGGAAGCTCCTACGAGCAGTACTTC
cdr3_aa: CATAQGSSYEQYF

d_call: .
clone_size: many
j_call: TRBJ2-2
v_call: TRBV10-3
cdr3_nt: TGTGCCATTGCCGAGGGGGTCGGGGAGCTGTTTTTT
cdr3_aa: CAIAEGVGELFF